This TCR beta chain was observed in a study of beta chain features in type 1 diabetes. Study background: The number of sorted cells examined across all samples was 107,917,701.

On this clone: The target antigen is unknown.

Notes on the study in general: Shorter templates might be favored by PCR, equally in patients and controls.

Germline CDR1 is WSHSY and CDR2 is SAAADI. V lost 5 bases, J lost 6 bases, and 10 bases lay in between. This CDR3 is built from 12 residues. Via CD45RO/CCR7/CD25/CD127/CD95/CD27, cells of the CD4+ naive, central memory, regulatory and stem cell-like memory subsets were sorted. Every bit of the isolated RNA underwent reverse transcription, so sequencing read expressed TCRB transcripts. Here immunoSEQ multiplex PCR was the method, and the copy in TCRdb shows in-frame clones only, minus some. The table lists about 16,000 clones, approximately 55% of them singletons. The sequence came from a woman under 30 in good health. Input material: stem cell memory CD4+ T cells from blood. This chain links TRBV10-2 with TRBJ1-2; D possibly corresponds to TRBD1 (5 bases). Here the CDR3 reads CASSTAGNGYTF. DNA for the CDR3: TGCGCCAGCAGTACAGCAGGGAATGGCTACACCTTC.